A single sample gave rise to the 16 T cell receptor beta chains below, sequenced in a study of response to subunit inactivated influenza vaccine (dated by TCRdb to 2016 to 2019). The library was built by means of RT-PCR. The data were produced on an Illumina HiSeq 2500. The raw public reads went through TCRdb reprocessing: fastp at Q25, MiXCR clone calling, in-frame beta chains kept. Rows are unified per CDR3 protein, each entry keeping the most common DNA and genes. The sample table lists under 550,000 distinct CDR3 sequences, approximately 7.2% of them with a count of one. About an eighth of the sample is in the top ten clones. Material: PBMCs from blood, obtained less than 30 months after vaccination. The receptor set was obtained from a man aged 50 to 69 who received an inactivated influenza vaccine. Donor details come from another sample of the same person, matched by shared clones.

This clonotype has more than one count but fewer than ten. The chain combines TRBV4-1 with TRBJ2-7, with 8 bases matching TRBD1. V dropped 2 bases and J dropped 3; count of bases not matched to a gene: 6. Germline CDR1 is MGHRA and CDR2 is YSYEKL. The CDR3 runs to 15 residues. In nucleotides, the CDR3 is TGCGCCAGCAGCCAACCCGGACAGGGCAGCTACGAGCAGTACTTC. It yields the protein CASSQPGQGSYEQYF.

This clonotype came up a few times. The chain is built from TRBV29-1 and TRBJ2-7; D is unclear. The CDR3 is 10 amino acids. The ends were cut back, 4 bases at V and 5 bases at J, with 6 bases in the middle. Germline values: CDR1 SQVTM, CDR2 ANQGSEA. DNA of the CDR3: TGCAGCGTTGCCCCCCACGAGCAGTACTTC. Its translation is CSVAPHEQYF.

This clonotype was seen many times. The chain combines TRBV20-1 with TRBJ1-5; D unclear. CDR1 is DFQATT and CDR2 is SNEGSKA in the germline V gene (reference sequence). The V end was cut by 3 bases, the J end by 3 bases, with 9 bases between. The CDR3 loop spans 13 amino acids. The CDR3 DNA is TGCAGTGCTAGGGGTCATACCAATCAGCCCCAGCATTTT. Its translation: CSARGHTNQPQHF.

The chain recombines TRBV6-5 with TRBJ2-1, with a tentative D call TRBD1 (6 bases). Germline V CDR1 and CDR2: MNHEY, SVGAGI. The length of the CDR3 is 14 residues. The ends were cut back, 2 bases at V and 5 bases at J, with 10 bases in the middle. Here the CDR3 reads CASSYTGQNNEQFF. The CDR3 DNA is TGTGCCAGCAGTTACACAGGACAGAACAATGAGCAGTTCTTC.

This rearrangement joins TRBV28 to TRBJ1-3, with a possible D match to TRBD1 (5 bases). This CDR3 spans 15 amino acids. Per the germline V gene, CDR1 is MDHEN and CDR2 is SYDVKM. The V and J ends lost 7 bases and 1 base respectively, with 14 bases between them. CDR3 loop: CASNLRGSSGNTIYF. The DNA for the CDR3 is TGTGCCAGCAACCTCCGGGGGTCGTCTGGAAACACCATATATTTT.

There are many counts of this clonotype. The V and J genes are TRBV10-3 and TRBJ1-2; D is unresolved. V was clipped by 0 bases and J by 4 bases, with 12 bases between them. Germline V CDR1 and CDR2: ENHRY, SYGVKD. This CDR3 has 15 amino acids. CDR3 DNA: TGTGCCATCAGTGAGTCGGGGAGTAGTAGCTATGGCTACACCTTC. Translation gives CAISESGSSSYGYTF.

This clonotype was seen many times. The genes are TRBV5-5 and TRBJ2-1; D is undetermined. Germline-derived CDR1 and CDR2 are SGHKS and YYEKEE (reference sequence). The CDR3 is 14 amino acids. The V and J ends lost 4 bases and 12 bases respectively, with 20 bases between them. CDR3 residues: CASSHPVDLRWQFF. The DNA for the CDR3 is TGTGCCAGCAGCCATCCTGTGGATCTTCGATGGCAGTTCTTC.

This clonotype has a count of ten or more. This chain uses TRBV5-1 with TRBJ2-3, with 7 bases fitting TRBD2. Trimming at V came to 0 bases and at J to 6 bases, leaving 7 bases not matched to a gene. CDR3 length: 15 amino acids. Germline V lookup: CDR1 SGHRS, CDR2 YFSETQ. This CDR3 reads CASSLGGLERDTQYF. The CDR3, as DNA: TGCGCCAGCAGCTTGGGTGGACTAGAACGCGATACGCAGTATTTT.

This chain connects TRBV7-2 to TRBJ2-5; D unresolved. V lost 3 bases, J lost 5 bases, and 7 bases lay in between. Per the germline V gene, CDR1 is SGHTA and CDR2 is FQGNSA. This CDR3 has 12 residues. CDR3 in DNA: TGTGCCAGCAGCTTTGGTATTGAGACCCAGTACTTC. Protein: CASSFGIETQYF.

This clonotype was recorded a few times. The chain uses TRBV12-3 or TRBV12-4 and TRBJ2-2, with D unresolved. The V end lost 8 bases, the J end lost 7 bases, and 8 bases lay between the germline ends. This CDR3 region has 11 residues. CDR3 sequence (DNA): TGTGCCAGCTACATGAACGGGGAGCTGTTTTTT. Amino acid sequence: CASYMNGELFF.

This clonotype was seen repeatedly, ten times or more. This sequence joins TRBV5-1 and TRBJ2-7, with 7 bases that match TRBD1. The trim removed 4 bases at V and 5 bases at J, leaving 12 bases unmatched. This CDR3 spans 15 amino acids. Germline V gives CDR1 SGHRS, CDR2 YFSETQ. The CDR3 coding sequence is TGCGCCAGCAGCCCTACGGGACAGTCCTCGGACGAGCAGTACTTC. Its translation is CASSPTGQSSDEQYF.

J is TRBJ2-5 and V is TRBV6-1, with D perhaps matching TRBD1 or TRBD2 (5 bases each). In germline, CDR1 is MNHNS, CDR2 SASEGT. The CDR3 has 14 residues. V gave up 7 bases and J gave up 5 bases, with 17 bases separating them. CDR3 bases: TGTGCCAGCACCCAGCCCGGGGCCCGGGAGACCCAGTACTTC. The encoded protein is CASTQPGARETQYF.

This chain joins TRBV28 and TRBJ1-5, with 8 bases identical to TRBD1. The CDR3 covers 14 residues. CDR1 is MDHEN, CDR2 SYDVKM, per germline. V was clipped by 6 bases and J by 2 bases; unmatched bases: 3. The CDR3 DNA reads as TGTGCCAGCAGGCCGGGACAGGGCAATCAGCCCCAGCATTTT. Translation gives CASRPGQGNQPQHF.

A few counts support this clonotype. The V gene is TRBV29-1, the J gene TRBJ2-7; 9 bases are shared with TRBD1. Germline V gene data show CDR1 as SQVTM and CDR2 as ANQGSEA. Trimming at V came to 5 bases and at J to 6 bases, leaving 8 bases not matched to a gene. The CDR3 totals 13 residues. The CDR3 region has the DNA TGCAGCGTTTCACAGGGGGCAGGTTTCGAGCAGTACTTC. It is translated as CSVSQGAGFEQYF.

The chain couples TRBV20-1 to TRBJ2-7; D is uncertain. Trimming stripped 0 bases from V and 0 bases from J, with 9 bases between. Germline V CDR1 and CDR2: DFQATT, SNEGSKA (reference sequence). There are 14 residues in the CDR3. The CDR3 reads CSARDAVLSYEQYF. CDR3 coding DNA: TGCAGTGCTAGAGATGCGGTTCTCTCCTACGAGCAGTACTTC.

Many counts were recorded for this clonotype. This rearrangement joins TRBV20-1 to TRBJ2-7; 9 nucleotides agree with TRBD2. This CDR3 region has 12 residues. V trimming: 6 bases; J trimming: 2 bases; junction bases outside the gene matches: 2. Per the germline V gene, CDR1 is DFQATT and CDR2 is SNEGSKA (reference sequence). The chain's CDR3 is CSAQREAYEQYF. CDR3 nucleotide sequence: TGCAGTGCCCAGCGGGAGGCCTACGAGCAGTACTTC.